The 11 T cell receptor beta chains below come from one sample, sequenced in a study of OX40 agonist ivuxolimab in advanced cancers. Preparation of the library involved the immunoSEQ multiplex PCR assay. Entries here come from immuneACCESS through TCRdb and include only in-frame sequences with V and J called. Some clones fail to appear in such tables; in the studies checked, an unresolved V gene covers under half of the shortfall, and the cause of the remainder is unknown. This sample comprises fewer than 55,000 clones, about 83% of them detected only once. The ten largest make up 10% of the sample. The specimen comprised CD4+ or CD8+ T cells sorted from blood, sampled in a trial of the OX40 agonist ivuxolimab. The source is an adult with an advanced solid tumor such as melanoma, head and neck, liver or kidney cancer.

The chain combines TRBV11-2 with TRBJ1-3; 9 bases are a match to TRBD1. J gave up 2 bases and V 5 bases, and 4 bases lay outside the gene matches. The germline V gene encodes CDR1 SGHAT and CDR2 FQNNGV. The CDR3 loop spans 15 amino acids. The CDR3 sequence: CASSEGQGTGNTIYF. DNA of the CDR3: TGTGCCAGCAGCGAGGGACAGGGAACTGGAAACACCATATATTTT.

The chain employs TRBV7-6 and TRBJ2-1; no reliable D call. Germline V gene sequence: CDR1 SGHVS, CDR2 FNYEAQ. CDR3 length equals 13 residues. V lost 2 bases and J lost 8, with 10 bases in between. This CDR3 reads CASSLSVADEQFF. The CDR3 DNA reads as TGTGCCAGCAGCTTATCGGTTGCCGATGAGCAGTTCTTC.

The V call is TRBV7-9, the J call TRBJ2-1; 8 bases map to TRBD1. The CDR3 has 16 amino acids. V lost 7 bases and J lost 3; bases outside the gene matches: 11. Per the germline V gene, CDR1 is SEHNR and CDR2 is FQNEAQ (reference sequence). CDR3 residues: CASNPGWGQVYNEQFF. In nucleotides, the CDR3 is TGTGCCAGCAACCCTGGTTGGGGACAGGTCTACAATGAGCAGTTCTTC.

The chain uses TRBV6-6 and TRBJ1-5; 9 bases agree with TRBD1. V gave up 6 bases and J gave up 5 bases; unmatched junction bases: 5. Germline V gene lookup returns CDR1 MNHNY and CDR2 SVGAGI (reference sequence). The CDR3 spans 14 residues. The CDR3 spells CASSPTGGYQPQHF. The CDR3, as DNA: TGTGCCAGCAGCCCTACAGGGGGCTATCAGCCCCAGCATTTT.

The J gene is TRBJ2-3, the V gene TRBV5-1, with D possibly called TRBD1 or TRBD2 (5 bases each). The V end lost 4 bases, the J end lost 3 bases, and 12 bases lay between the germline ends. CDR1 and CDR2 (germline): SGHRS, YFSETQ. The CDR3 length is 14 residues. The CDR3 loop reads CASSLVGVTDTQYF. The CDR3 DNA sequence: TGCGCCAGCAGCCTAGTGGGGGTTACAGATACGCAGTATTTT.

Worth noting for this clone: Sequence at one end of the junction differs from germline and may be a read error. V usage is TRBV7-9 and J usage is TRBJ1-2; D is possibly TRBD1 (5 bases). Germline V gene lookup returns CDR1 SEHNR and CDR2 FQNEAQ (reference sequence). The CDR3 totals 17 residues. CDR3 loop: CASSQDASRAENYGYTF. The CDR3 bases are TGCGCCAGCAGCCAAGATGCCTCCAGGGCGGAGAACTATGGCTACACCTTC.

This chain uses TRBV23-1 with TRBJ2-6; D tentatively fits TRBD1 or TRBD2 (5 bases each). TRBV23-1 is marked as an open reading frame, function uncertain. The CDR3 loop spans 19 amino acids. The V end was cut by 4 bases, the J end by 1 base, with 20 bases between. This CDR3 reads CASSRHTGRHWSGANVLTF. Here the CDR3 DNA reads TGCGCCAGCAGTCGCCACACGGGACGGCACTGGTCTGGGGCCAACGTCCTGACTTTC.

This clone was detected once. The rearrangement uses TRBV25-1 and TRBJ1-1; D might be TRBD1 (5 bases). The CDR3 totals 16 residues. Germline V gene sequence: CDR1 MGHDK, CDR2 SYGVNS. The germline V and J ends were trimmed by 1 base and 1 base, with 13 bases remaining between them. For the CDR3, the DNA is TGTGCCAGCAGTGAATCGTGGGTCGGGGGGAACACTGAAGCTTTCTTT. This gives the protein CASSESWVGGNTEAFF.

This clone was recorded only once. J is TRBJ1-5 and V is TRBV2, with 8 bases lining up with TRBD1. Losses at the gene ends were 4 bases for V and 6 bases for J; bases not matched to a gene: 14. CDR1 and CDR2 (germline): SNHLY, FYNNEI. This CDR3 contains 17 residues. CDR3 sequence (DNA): TGTGCCAGCAGTGTATCCCCAATCCCAGGGGGCGGTCAGCCCCAGCATTTT. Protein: CASSVSPIPGGGQPQHF.

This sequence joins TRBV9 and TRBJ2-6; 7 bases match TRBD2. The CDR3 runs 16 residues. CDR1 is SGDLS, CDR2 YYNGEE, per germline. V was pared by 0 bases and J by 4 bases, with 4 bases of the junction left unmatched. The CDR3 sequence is CASSVEAGIGANVLTF. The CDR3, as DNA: TGTGCCAGCAGCGTAGAAGCGGGAATCGGGGCCAACGTCCTGACTTTC.

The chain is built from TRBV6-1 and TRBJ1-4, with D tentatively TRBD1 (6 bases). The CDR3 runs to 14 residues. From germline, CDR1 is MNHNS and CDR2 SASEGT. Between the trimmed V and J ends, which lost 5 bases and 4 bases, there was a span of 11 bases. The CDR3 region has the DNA TGTGCCAGCAGTTGGGAGGGGGATAATGAAAAACTGTTTTTT. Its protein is CASSWEGDNEKLFF.